Each of the 32 T cell receptor beta chains below was sequenced from the same sample in a study of blood T cell repertoires in COVID-19. Sequencing was performed with immunoSEQ multiplex PCR; in TCRdb, only in-frame clones are kept and a portion is missing. This sample carries more than 150,000 clones, about three quarters of them seen once, and the ten largest clones take approximately 2.9%. Sequenced input: peripheral blood. Receptors originate from a woman aged 80 or over with active or convalescent COVID-19.

The chain joins TRBV19 to TRBJ2-7; D gene uncertain. Germline CDR1 and CDR2: LNHDA and SQIVND (reference sequence). V was shortened by 3 bases and J by 6 bases, with 9 bases between the two germline ends. The CDR3 length is 12 residues. The CDR3 here is CASSIQAGEQYF. CDR3 bases: TGTGCCAGTAGTATCCAGGCTGGCGAGCAGTACTTC.

The rearrangement uses TRBV27 and TRBJ2-1; 7 bases are shared with TRBD2. V lost 4 bases to trimming and J lost 6 bases; unmatched junction nucleotides: 6. The germline CDR1 and CDR2 sequences are MNHEY and SMNVEV (reference sequence). CDR3 length: 14 residues. DNA for the CDR3: TGTGCCAGCAGTTGGAGCGGGGCGGGCAATGAGCAGTTCTTC. This sequence encodes CASSWSGAGNEQFF.

The chain couples TRBV3-1 (or the pseudogene TRBV3-2) to TRBJ2-4; the match to TRBD1 covers 7 bases. There are 14 residues in the CDR3. V dropped 5 bases and J dropped 3; count of bases not matched to a gene: 4. Germline CDR1 LGHDT, CDR2 YNNKEL (reference sequence). CDR3 DNA: TGTGCCAGCAGCACCAGGGGGAGCAAAAACATTCAGTACTTC. Protein: CASSTRGSKNIQYF.

CDR3 loop: CASSTSQGAHGYTF. CDR3 nucleotides: TGTGCCAGCAGCACATCACAGGGGGCGCATGGCTACACCTTC. The chain is built from TRBV28 and TRBJ1-2, with 9 bases fitting TRBD1. This CDR3 is 14 amino acids long. The junction had 8 bases not matched to a gene; V was cut back by 6 bases and J by 6 bases. Germline CDR1 is MDHEN and CDR2 is SYDVKM.

This clone has just a few counts. This chain connects TRBV2 to TRBJ2-3; the D is unclear. The CDR3 has 15 residues. The germline V and J ends were trimmed by 5 bases and 0 bases, with 12 bases remaining between them. CDR1 and CDR2 (germline): SNHLY, FYNNEI. The CDR3 region is CASSRVGRSTDTQYF. The CDR3 bases are TGTGCCAGCAGTAGAGTTGGTCGAAGCACAGATACGCAGTATTTT.

This clone was counted a few times. This specimen includes other DNA sequences encoding the same CDR3. V gene TRBV19 combines with J gene TRBJ1-1; TRBD1 might be the D (6 bases). The CDR3 consists of 13 residues. The V end lost 3 bases, the J end lost 2 bases, and 7 bases lay between the germline ends. In germline, CDR1 is LNHDA, CDR2 SQIVND (reference sequence). The CDR3 DNA reads as TGTGCCAGTAGTATTGGGGGCAACACTGAAGCTTTCTTT. Translation gives CASSIGGNTEAFF.

In its sample, this clone was seen a few times. The gene calls are TRBV7-3 and TRBJ1-6; 9 bases fit TRBD1. The CDR3 covers 15 residues. Germline V gives CDR1 SGHTA, CDR2 FQGTGA. The V gene end was trimmed by 4 bases and the J gene end by 9 bases; junction bases not matched to a gene: 7. The CDR3 DNA reads as TGTGCCAGCAGCTCAAGACAGGGGGACTCTTCACCCCTCCACTTT. It specifies CASSSRQGDSSPLHF.

This chain links TRBV27 with TRBJ1-3; D perhaps matches TRBD1 (5 bases). The length of the CDR3 is 14 residues. The germline V and J ends were trimmed by 3 bases and 1 base, with 7 bases remaining between them. Germline V gene data show CDR1 as MNHEY and CDR2 as SMNVEV (reference sequence). For the CDR3, the DNA is TGTGCCAGCAGTTTCTCAGGGTCTGGAAACACCATATATTTT. It is translated as CASSFSGSGNTIYF.

The chain employs TRBV5-1 and TRBJ1-2; 8 bases line up with TRBD1. The V and J ends lost 1 base and 2 bases, in that order; junction bases with no gene match: 10. The CDR3 totals 17 residues. Germline V gene lookup returns CDR1 SGHRS and CDR2 YFSETQ. CDR3 nucleotide sequence: TGCGCCAGCAGCTTGAGGCAGGGGGCGACTGGCAACTATGGCTACACCTTC. This translates into CASSLRQGATGNYGYTF.

The chain links TRBV5-6 to TRBJ2-1, with D unresolved. The CDR3 is 15 residues long. The germline gives CDR1 SGHDT, CDR2 YYEEEE. Trimming shortened V by 0 bases and J by 4 bases, and 11 bases separated the two germline ends. CDR3 loop: CASSLGQRVYNEQFF. In nucleotides, the CDR3 is TGTGCCAGCAGCTTGGGCCAACGAGTGTACAATGAGCAGTTCTTC.

The chain carries TRBV28 and TRBJ1-2, with D uncertain. V lost 8 bases to trimming and J lost 7 bases, with 17 bases between them. The CDR3 runs to 13 residues. Germline CDR1 MDHEN, CDR2 SYDVKM. Written as DNA, the CDR3 is TGTGCCAGCCGAAACCTGGGTGCGGGTGGCTACACCTTC. This translates into CASRNLGAGGYTF.

CDR3 nucleotides: TGTGCCATCAGCCACACGGGGACAGGGGGGGATGAAAAACTGTTTTTT. As protein: CAISHTGTGGDEKLFF. V is TRBV10-3 and J is TRBJ1-4; TRBD1 matches 11 bases. CDR1 is ENHRY and CDR2 is SYGVKD in the germline V gene. Losses at the gene ends were 6 bases for V and 6 bases for J; bases not matched to a gene: 9. The CDR3 extends over 16 amino acids.

The chain is built from TRBV5-6 and TRBJ2-7; tentative D call: TRBD2 (6 bases). This CDR3 spans 13 amino acids. Germline V CDR1 and CDR2: SGHDT, YYEEEE. V was trimmed by 4 bases and J by 6 bases, leaving 14 bases between them. CDR3: CASSPGLRPEQYF. The CDR3 DNA is TGTGCCAGCAGCCCGGGACTCCGTCCCGAGCAGTACTTC. Looking up the rest from reference TRBV5-6 and TRBJ2-7 gives the full variable domain: DAGVTQSPTHLIKTRGQQVTLRCSPKSGHDTVSWYQQALGQGPQFIFQYYEEEERQRGNFPDRFSGHQFPNYSSELNVNALLLGDSALYLCASSPGLRPEQYFGPGTRLTVT.

This clone was observed once. J is TRBJ2-5 and V is TRBV21-1; TRBD2, as called in the table, went unchecked against the DNA. TRBV21-1 represents a pseudogene. CDR3 length: 17 residues. CDR3 sequence (DNA): TGTGCCAGCAGCAAATACCCGCATACTAGCGGGAAAGAGACCCAGTACTTC. Translation gives CASSKYPHTSGKETQYF.

The chain links TRBV5-6 to TRBJ2-7; 7 bases agree with TRBD1. The V and J ends lost 2 bases and 6 bases, in that order; junction bases with no gene match: 5. The CDR3 runs 13 residues. The V gene's germline CDR1 is SGHDT and CDR2 YYEEEE. DNA of the CDR3: TGTGCCAGCAGCTTCGACAGGGAAGGCGAGCAGTACTTC. Its translation: CASSFDREGEQYF.

V and J are TRBV2 and TRBJ1-3, with D uncertain. V lost 8 bases and J 0 bases, leaving 11 bases between the germline ends. Per the germline V gene, CDR1 is SNHLY and CDR2 is FYNNEI. The CDR3 runs 14 residues. The CDR3 nucleotides are TGTGCCAGCTCGGGTGCGCGCTCTGGAAACACCATATATTTT. Its translation is CASSGARSGNTIYF.

The V gene is TRBV5-4, the J gene TRBJ2-5; D possibly corresponds to TRBD2 (7 bases). The V gene's germline CDR1 is SGHNT and CDR2 YYREEE (reference sequence). CDR3 length: 15 residues. The V end was cut by 0 bases, the J end by 5 bases, with 14 bases between. CDR3 DNA: TGTGCCAGCAGCTTGGACTTGGGGGGGCGGGAGACCCAGTACTTC. Translation: CASSLDLGGRETQYF.

The chain joins TRBV27 to TRBJ1-1; D might be TRBD1 (5 bases). Trimming shortened V by 7 bases and J by 3 bases, and 18 bases separated the two germline ends. Looked up from germline, CDR1 is MNHEY and CDR2 is SMNVEV (reference sequence). This CDR3 contains 15 residues. CDR3 loop: CASTADGGFDTEAFF. The CDR3 DNA sequence: TGTGCCAGCACCGCGGACGGGGGGTTCGACACTGAAGCTTTCTTT.

DNA for the CDR3: TGTGCCAGCAGCAATCAGGGGATAGAGCCCCAGCATTTT. It codes for CASSNQGIEPQHF. This sequence joins TRBV7-9 and TRBJ1-5; maybe TRBD1 (6 bases). CDR3 length: 13 residues. V lost 5 bases to trimming and J lost 8 bases, with 13 bases between them. CDR1 is SEHNR, CDR2 FQNEAQ, per germline (reference sequence).

The CDR3 DNA is TGTGCCAGCAGCCAAGCCTTCTACGAGCAGTACTTC. As protein: CASSQAFYEQYF. This chain connects TRBV3-1 (or the pseudogene TRBV3-2) to TRBJ2-7, with no clear D. Deletions cut 1 base from V and 3 bases from J, with 4 bases between. The CDR3 is 12 amino acids. Looked up from germline, CDR1 is LGHDT and CDR2 is YNNKEL (reference sequence).

The genes are TRBV7-2 and TRBJ1-3; D not resolved. The CDR3 runs 14 residues. Germline V gene data show CDR1 as SGHTA and CDR2 as FQGNSA. The germline V and J ends were trimmed by 5 bases and 0 bases, with 8 bases remaining between them. The CDR3 protein is CASSPQFSGNTIYF. CDR3 in DNA: TGTGCCAGCAGCCCCCAGTTCTCTGGAAACACCATATATTTT.

This chain joins TRBV9 and TRBJ2-7; tentative D call: TRBD2 (5 bases). CDR1 and CDR2 (germline): SGDLS, YYNGEE. The CDR3 spans 15 residues. The V and J ends lost 4 bases and 1 base respectively, with 15 bases between them. The CDR3 is CASSTSPGMSYEQYF. CDR3 in DNA: TGTGCCAGCAGCACTTCCCCCGGGATGTCCTACGAGCAGTACTTC.

The gene calls are TRBV7-9 and TRBJ2-5, with 10 bases fitting TRBD1. V gave up 5 bases and J gave up 4 bases; unmatched junction bases: 4. In germline, CDR1 is SEHNR, CDR2 FQNEAQ (reference sequence). This CDR3 has 14 residues. CDR3 region: CASSQWTGGETQYF. The CDR3 region has the DNA TGTGCCAGCAGCCAATGGACAGGGGGAGAGACCCAGTACTTC.

The J gene is TRBJ1-2, the V gene TRBV5-5; TRBD1 agrees at 7 bases. There are 13 residues in the CDR3. Germline-derived CDR1 and CDR2 are SGHKS and YYEKEE (reference sequence). V was pared by 5 bases and J by 6 bases, with 7 bases of the junction left unmatched. DNA of the CDR3: TGTGCCAGCAGGATACAGGGGTTGAATGGCTACACCTTC. Its protein product is CASRIQGLNGYTF.

The chain uses TRBV7-3 and TRBJ2-5; 8 bases align to TRBD1. The V gene's germline CDR1 is SGHTA and CDR2 FQGTGA. Unmatched junction bases numbered 3, after V lost 2 bases and J lost 4 bases. The CDR3 contains 14 residues. The CDR3 sequence is CASSLQGAGETQYF. The CDR3 DNA reads as TGTGCCAGCAGCTTACAGGGGGCGGGAGAGACCCAGTACTTC.

V and J are TRBV10-1 and TRBJ1-5; 8 nucleotides match TRBD1. This CDR3 comprises 14 residues. Trimming removed 7 bases from V and 6 bases from J; junction bases left unmatched: 8. CDR1 and CDR2 (germline): WNHNN, SYGVQD (reference sequence). CDR3 in DNA: TGCGCCAGCATTTGGGACAGGAGGGCTCAGCCCCAGCATTTT. It specifies CASIWDRRAQPQHF.

The V gene is TRBV25-1, the J gene TRBJ2-5; D might be TRBD2 (5 bases). Germline values: CDR1 MGHDK, CDR2 SYGVNS. This CDR3 is 15 amino acids long. Deletions cut 4 bases from V and 4 bases from J, with 16 bases between. The CDR3 loop is CASSALAGGSETQYF. Written as DNA, the CDR3 is TGTGCCAGCAGTGCCTTAGCCGGAGGTTCAGAGACCCAGTACTTC.

This clone was seen a single time. In DNA, the CDR3 is TGTGCCAGCAGCTTAGTCGCGGGGGATCGAGAGACCCAGTACTTC. It is translated as CASSLVAGDRETQYF. The chain recombines TRBV7-8 with TRBJ2-5, with TRBD2 identical over 7 bases. Losses at the gene ends were 1 base for V and 4 bases for J; bases not matched to a gene: 6. The CDR3 contains 15 residues. Germline V gene sequence: CDR1 SGHVS, CDR2 FQNEAQ. Complete variable domain (other parts from reference TRBV7-8 and TRBJ2-5): GAGVSQSPRYKVAKRGQDVALRCDPISGHVSLFWYQQALGQGPEFLTYFQNEAQLDKSGLPSDRFFAERPEGSVSTLKIQRTQQEDSAVYLCASSLVAGDRETQYFGPGTRLLVL.

The chain uses TRBV3-1 (or the pseudogene TRBV3-2) and TRBJ1-6; weak D call: TRBD1 (6 bases). CDR3 length equals 14 residues. The germline gives CDR1 LGHDT, CDR2 YNNKEL (reference sequence). With 4 bases removed from V and 7 bases from J, the gap between germline ends came to 11 bases. CDR3 coding DNA: TGTGCCAGCAGCCCCAGCCAGGGGAATTCACCCCTCCACTTT. Translation: CASSPSQGNSPLHF.

The rearrangement uses TRBV3-1 (or the pseudogene TRBV3-2) and TRBJ1-1; D gene ambiguous. CDR1 and CDR2 (germline): LGHDT, YNNKEL (reference sequence). The ends were cut back, 3 bases at V and 4 bases at J, with 12 bases in the middle. The CDR3 extends over 14 amino acids. The DNA of the CDR3 is TGTGCCAGCAGCCATCTGGGCGTTGGCACTGAAGCTTTCTTT. As protein: CASSHLGVGTEAFF.

J is TRBJ2-3 and V is TRBV29-1, with 7 positions matching TRBD2. CDR3 length: 14 residues. The germline V gene has CDR1 SQVTM and CDR2 ANQGSEA. Unmatched junction bases numbered 6, after V lost 4 bases and J lost 2 bases. The CDR3 spells CSVVTGLITDTQYF. For the CDR3, the DNA is TGCAGCGTTGTAACGGGACTAATCACAGATACGCAGTATTTT.

The chain combines TRBV9 with TRBJ1-4, with TRBD1 as a possible D gene (6 bases). V lost 4 bases and J 1 base, leaving 8 bases between the germline ends. The CDR3 is 14 residues long. CDR1 is SGDLS and CDR2 is YYNGEE in the germline V gene. For the CDR3, the DNA is TGTGCCAGCAGCCAAGGGGGAACTAATGAAAAACTGTTTTTT. It translates to CASSQGGTNEKLFF.